This T cell receptor beta chain was recorded in a study of graft-versus-host responses after intestinal transplantation (dated by TCRdb to the early 2020s). Background on the whole study: The transplants that recipients received were multivisceral, liver-intestinal, or isolated intestinal. Rather than going through the commercial service, samples from a few later patients were sequenced in-house on an Illumina MiSeq and processed with MiXCR. The cohort enrolled some 25 intestinal transplant recipients including one retransplant, and a few patients lacking pretransplant specimens were excluded. To identify alloreactive clones, pre-transplant mixed lymphocyte reaction products were sequenced and then compared with unstimulated pre-transplant donor and recipient T cells. Every recipient was given anti-thymocyte globulin induction, followed by 2 to 3 years of maintenance tacrolimus and steroids. Donor T cell macrochimerism was defined as a peak of at least 4% donor T cells among recipient peripheral blood mononuclear cells. After intestinal transplantation, graft-versus-host and host-versus-graft alloreactive T cell clones in the graft, circulation and bone marrow were tracked using bulk TCR-beta CDR3 sequencing.

Libraries were made using the immunoSEQ multiplex PCR assay. For most patients, genomic DNA was isolated with the Qiagen DNeasy Blood and Tissue Kit and shipped frozen to Adaptive Biotechnologies for TCR sequencing. High-throughput TCR-beta CDR3 sequencing of genomic DNA from most patients was performed by Adaptive Biotechnologies. On the study's bioinformatics: TCR sequencing data were retrieved from Adaptive's ImmunoSEQ software for roughly 17 patients, whereas three other patients were processed with MiXCR and VDJtools. To correct CD4 versus CD8 sorting errors, any sequence found in both subsets at a frequency ratio below 5:1 was removed. CDR3 nucleotide sequences shared between donor and recipient were removed because the origin of such sequences could not be assigned. At least 2-fold expansion over unstimulated cells and a minimum CFSE-low frequency of 0.002% (template counts) or 0.001% (read counts) were required for clones to be classified as alloreactive. A clone was considered mappable if detected in the sequenced pre-transplant spleen, lymph node, or MLR CFSE-low populations of the donor or recipient. The cumulative frequency of alloreactive clones was calculated as a percentage of all sequences, weighted by copy number. In its TCRdb copy, this immuneACCESS table keeps in-frame sequences only and misses some clones. Where compared with another copy, unresolved V genes explain less than half of these, and the others have no known cause. That table supplies the V and J calls and clone size; D and trimming were determined from the DNA. The sample yields 62,000 or so clones; 90% to 95% were counted once. Around 1.7% of the sample goes to the ten largest clones.

V and J are trimmed by 3 bases and 1 base, and the gene matches miss 3 bases of the junction. Reading the germline V gene (reference sequence) gives CDR1 LNHDA and CDR2 SQIVND. Spanning cysteine to phenylalanine, the CDR3 consists of 15 amino acids. Here the CDR3 DNA is all that survives: 45 bases in frame from base 1. According to the study, the label for this sample's time point signals: cells obtained before transplantation from donor or recipient. CD3+CD4+ and CD3+CD8+ populations were FACS-sorted from unstimulated pre-transplant donor and recipient cells taken from spleen or lymph nodes. Comment on this clone: It lacks a known antigen. No qualities accompany the bases; no much larger clone lies one base away.

Overall results and qualifications from the work: The relatively low number and heterogeneity of intestinal transplant patients limited the conclusions. Patients with donor T cell macrochimerism had high GvH to HvG T cell clonal ratios in their allografts. Peak levels of circulating GvH clones were associated with declines in HvG clones early after transplant. GvH clones were detected in recipient bone marrow, and some of these GvH clones were observed earlier in ileal mucosa or blood, consistent with an intestinal mucosal origin.

The receptor chain draws on TRBV19 and TRBJ2-1; 7 bases in the middle match TRBD2. Sequencing was performed on unstimulated CD8+ T cells sorted from spleen or lymph node cells, taken before transplant. This TCR was recovered from a human donor who was the organ donor for an intestinal transplant. The CDR3 region has the sequence CASSIGGTSYNEQFF. The sequence in DNA is TGTGCCAGTAGTATCGGGGGGACTTCCTACAATGAGCAGTTCTTC.